The rows below give T cell receptor beta chains drawn from one sample of a study of cytomegalovirus exposure and HLA in healthy donors. Produced via immunoSEQ multiplex PCR; TCRdb's table is partial and in-frame only. Counted here are under 250,000 clones, almost 80% occurring once; the ten biggest clones make up less than 2%. The specimen sequenced was PBMCs. All receptors come from a male donor in good health and CMV-seronegative. Each CDR3 is given with its conserved first and last residue. The D gene is left open where the match is weak. Expanded clones get a size class; other rows say once, few or many, or leave the size out.

cdr3_nt: TGTGCCAGTAGTATCCCGGGACAGGGTAACCAAGAGACCCAGTACTTC
cdr3_aa: CASSIPGQGNQETQYF
d_call: TRBD1
v_call: TRBV19
clone_size: .
j_call: TRBJ2-5

cdr3_nt: TGTGCCAGCAGCCAAAAGACTTCAGGACAAAACACCGGGGAGCTGTTTTTT
cdr3_aa: CASSQKTSGQNTGELFF
d_call: .
v_call: TRBV4-2
clone_size: .
j_call: TRBJ2-2

cdr3_nt: TGTGCCAGCAGCTTAGGCCTGTCGGACACCGGGGAGCTGTTTTTT
cdr3_aa: CASSLGLSDTGELFF
d_call: .
v_call: TRBV7-9
clone_size: .
j_call: TRBJ2-2

cdr3_nt: TGCAGTACGGGACAGTACACTGAAGCTTTCTTT
cdr3_aa: CSTGQYTEAFF
d_call: TRBD1
v_call: TRBV20-1
clone_size: once
j_call: TRBJ1-1

cdr3_nt: TGTGCCAGCAGTAAAGTAACAGGGGGAGGTAATCAGCCCCAGCATTTT
cdr3_aa: CASSKVTGGGNQPQHF
d_call: TRBD1
v_call: TRBV6-1
clone_size: .
j_call: TRBJ1-5

cdr3_nt: TGCGCCAGCAGCCAAAAGACAGGGGGGCCAGATACGCAGTATTTT
cdr3_aa: CASSQKTGGPDTQYF
d_call: TRBD1
v_call: TRBV4-1
clone_size: .
j_call: TRBJ2-3

cdr3_nt: TGTGCCACCAGCAGAGGACAGGGGAGTGAAAAACTGTTTTTT
cdr3_aa: CATSRGQGSEKLFF
d_call: TRBD1
v_call: TRBV15
clone_size: once
j_call: TRBJ1-4

cdr3_nt: TGTGCCAGCTCACCAGGGGGCGAGTACTATGGCTACACCTTC
cdr3_aa: CASSPGGEYYGYTF
d_call: .
v_call: TRBV18
clone_size: .
j_call: TRBJ1-2

cdr3_nt: TGTGCCAGTAGTATATATTTCCTATACGGCTACACCTTC
cdr3_aa: CASSIYFLYGYTF
d_call: .
v_call: TRBV19
clone_size: .
j_call: TRBJ1-2

cdr3_nt: TGCAGCGTTGTCCCGTCTGGAAACACCATATATTTT
cdr3_aa: CSVVPSGNTIYF
d_call: .
v_call: TRBV29-1
clone_size: .
j_call: TRBJ1-3

cdr3_nt: TGTGCCAGCAGTTATTTATTCGGGGAGCTGTTTTTT
cdr3_aa: CASSYLFGELFF
d_call: .
v_call: TRBV6-5
clone_size: once
j_call: TRBJ2-2

cdr3_nt: TGTGCCAGCAGCCTCACCGACAGGGTGAACACTGAAGCTTTCTTT
cdr3_aa: CASSLTDRVNTEAFF
d_call: TRBD1
v_call: TRBV4-2
clone_size: .
j_call: TRBJ1-1

cdr3_nt: TGTGCCAGCAGGAAGACAGGGGGAGGGGGTCAGCCCCAGCATTTT
cdr3_aa: CASRKTGGGGQPQHF
d_call: TRBD1
v_call: TRBV28
clone_size: once
j_call: TRBJ1-5

cdr3_nt: TGTGCCAGCAGTGAAGACCAGGGGGGATCCTACGAGCAGTACTTC
cdr3_aa: CASSEDQGGSYEQYF
d_call: .
v_call: TRBV6-1
clone_size: .
j_call: TRBJ2-7

cdr3_nt: TGTGCCAGCACCCTAATAGCGGGAGGGGGAGATACGCAGTATTTT
cdr3_aa: CASTLIAGGGDTQYF
d_call: TRBD2
v_call: TRBV27
clone_size: .
j_call: TRBJ2-3

cdr3_nt: TGCGCCAGCAGCTCCTGGACACCCTCGAACACCGGGGAGCTGTTTTTT
cdr3_aa: CASSSWTPSNTGELFF
d_call: .
v_call: TRBV5-1
clone_size: .
j_call: TRBJ2-2

cdr3_nt: TGTGCCAGCAGCCCGGAAGGACAGGGAAATGAGCAGTTCTTC
cdr3_aa: CASSPEGQGNEQFF
d_call: TRBD1
v_call: TRBV13
clone_size: .
j_call: TRBJ2-1

cdr3_nt: TGCGCCAGCAGCCTGAGACTAGCGGGATGGGAGACCCAGTACTTC
cdr3_aa: CASSLRLAGWETQYF
d_call: TRBD2
v_call: TRBV4-1
clone_size: .
j_call: TRBJ2-5

cdr3_nt: TGCGCCAGCAGCCAAGAACTTTCGGCAGGGGGATCCCACGAGCAGTACTTC
cdr3_aa: CASSQELSAGGSHEQYF
d_call: TRBD1
v_call: TRBV4-1
clone_size: .
j_call: TRBJ2-7

cdr3_nt: TGCGCCAGCTTCGGACAGGGAAAAGAGACCCAGTACTTC
cdr3_aa: CASFGQGKETQYF
d_call: TRBD1
v_call: TRBV5-1
clone_size: .
j_call: TRBJ2-5

cdr3_nt: TGTGCCAGCAATGCAGCCGTCAGGGGCGCCAAAAACATTCAGTACTTC
cdr3_aa: CASNAAVRGAKNIQYF
d_call: .
v_call: TRBV28
clone_size: once
j_call: TRBJ2-4

cdr3_nt: TGTGCCAGTAGTCCTGCTCGCGGGGGGGTGAAAGATACGCAGTATTTT
cdr3_aa: CASSPARGGVKDTQYF
d_call: TRBD2
v_call: TRBV19
clone_size: few
j_call: TRBJ2-3

cdr3_nt: TGTGCCAGCAGTTTGGGGGGTCCCGAAGCTTTCTTT
cdr3_aa: CASSLGGPEAFF
d_call: .
v_call: TRBV6-5
clone_size: .
j_call: TRBJ1-1

cdr3_nt: TGTGCCATCAGTGAAGGGCAGGGGGCTGGCAATTCACCCCTCCACTTT
cdr3_aa: CAISEGQGAGNSPLHF
d_call: TRBD1
v_call: TRBV10-3
clone_size: .
j_call: TRBJ1-6

cdr3_nt: TGTGCCATTCAGCGGGGGGAGGGGGAGCAGTACTTC
cdr3_aa: CAIQRGEGEQYF
d_call: TRBD2
v_call: TRBV10-3
clone_size: .
j_call: TRBJ2-7

cdr3_nt: TGCGCCAGCAGCTATATACAGGGCTCCTACGAGCAGTACTTC
cdr3_aa: CASSYIQGSYEQYF
d_call: .
v_call: TRBV4-1
clone_size: .
j_call: TRBJ2-7

cdr3_nt: TGCGCCAGCAGCAACCGGGACAGTTTTAACTATGGCTACACCTTC
cdr3_aa: CASSNRDSFNYGYTF
d_call: TRBD1
v_call: TRBV4-1
clone_size: .
j_call: TRBJ1-2

cdr3_nt: TGTGCCAGCAGCTTAGGGGCGAACTCTGGAAACACCATATATTTT
cdr3_aa: CASSLGANSGNTIYF
d_call: .
v_call: TRBV5-6
clone_size: .
j_call: TRBJ1-3

cdr3_nt: TGTGCCAGCAGTTACTCCCCCTTAGGGGACAATGAGCAGTTCTTC
cdr3_aa: CASSYSPLGDNEQFF
d_call: .
v_call: TRBV6-6
clone_size: .
j_call: TRBJ2-1

cdr3_nt: TGTGCCAGCAGCTTAACGGGGGTAGCGGGGCAAGAGACCCAGTACTTC
cdr3_aa: CASSLTGVAGQETQYF
d_call: TRBD2
v_call: TRBV7-3
clone_size: .
j_call: TRBJ2-5